This T cell receptor (beta chain) emerged from a study of blood T cell repertoires in COVID-19. Overall study: Specimens from acute and convalescent COVID-19 originated in the United States, Italy and Spain.

Per the germline V gene, CDR1 is MNHEY and CDR2 is SVGAGI. CDR3 length: 15 amino acids. The J segment lost 5 bases and the V segment lost 6 bases, leaving 12 bases of the junction unmatched. This clone showed up just once. How the authors handled the data: Reference gene primer amplification in the assay estimated nucleated cell counts. Only in-frame clones appear in the TCRdb table, and some are missing; sequencing was by immunoSEQ multiplex PCR. V and J calls and clone size are those listed in that table; D and trimming were worked out from the DNA. The repertoire holds about 210,000 clones, with 65% to 85% as singletons.

The TCR originated in a human donor in a cohort sampled during active COVID-19. Source material: peripheral blood. This chain links TRBV6-5 with TRBJ2-5, with 7 bases lining up with TRBD1. The CDR3 here is CASSRTGEIGETQYF. The CDR3 DNA reads TGTGCCAGCAGCCGAACAGGGGAGATAGGGGAGACCCAGTACTTC.